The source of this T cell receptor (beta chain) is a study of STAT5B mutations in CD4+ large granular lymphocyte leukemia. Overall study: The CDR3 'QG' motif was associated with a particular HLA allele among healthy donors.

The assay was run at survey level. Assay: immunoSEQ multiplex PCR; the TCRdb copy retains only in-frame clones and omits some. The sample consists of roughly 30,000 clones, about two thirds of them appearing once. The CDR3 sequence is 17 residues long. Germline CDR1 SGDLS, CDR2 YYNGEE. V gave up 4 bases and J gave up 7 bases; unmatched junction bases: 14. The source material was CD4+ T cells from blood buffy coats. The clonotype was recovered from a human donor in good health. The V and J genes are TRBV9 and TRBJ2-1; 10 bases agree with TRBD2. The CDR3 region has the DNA TGTGCCAGCAGCCTCCAAGCGGGAGGGCCCGTATTTAATGAGCAGTTCTTC. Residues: CASSLQAGGPVFNEQFF.